The rows below give T cell receptor beta chains drawn from one sample of a study of shared clonotypes between healthy human individuals. Using immunoSEQ multiplex PCR, the repertoire was profiled, and TCRdb retains in-frame clones only, with some absent. The sample carries some 2.3 million clones, approximately 93% recorded once. The sample was naive CD4+ T cells from PBMCs. These receptors came from a man between 18 and 35 years old in good health. Some clones in this sample may be carry-over from other donors' samples. CDR3s include the opening cysteine and the closing phenylalanine or tryptophan. D genes are given only for firm matches. Not all rows give a size; the values are once, few, many and, for expanded clones, a class.

clone size: -; D gene: -; V gene: TRBV25-1; J gene: TRBJ1-1; CDR3 DNA: TGTGCCAGCAGTGAATTTCCCGACGGGAACACTGAAGCTTTCTTT; CDR3 protein: CASSEFPDGNTEAFF
clone size: -; D gene: -; V gene: TRBV7-6; J gene: TRBJ1-1; CDR3 DNA: TGTGCCAGCAGCCCCGGTGTGGGGGGCCCCGGGACTGAAGCTTTCTTT; CDR3 protein: CASSPGVGGPGTEAFF
clone size: -; D gene: -; V gene: TRBV5-4; J gene: TRBJ2-1; CDR3 DNA: TGTGCCAGCAGGGAGCTCGGAGCGGCAAGCTCCTACAATGAGCAGTTCTTC; CDR3 protein: CASRELGAASSYNEQFF
clone size: -; D gene: TRBD1; V gene: TRBV6-1; J gene: TRBJ2-1; CDR3 DNA: TGTGCCAGCAGTGAACGTCAGGGGGCGAGGAATGAGCAGTTCTTC; CDR3 protein: CASSERQGARNEQFF
clone size: once; D gene: -; V gene: TRBV28; J gene: TRBJ1-2; CDR3 DNA: TGTGCCAGCGCCGGGGGGGGTTATGGCTACACCTTC; CDR3 protein: CASAGGGYGYTF
clone size: -; D gene: -; V gene: TRBV6-6; J gene: TRBJ2-7; CDR3 DNA: TGTGCCAGCAGACCCCGGGTAGGGATCTCCTACGAGCAGTACTTC; CDR3 protein: CASRPRVGISYEQYF
clone size: once; D gene: TRBD1; V gene: TRBV6-1; J gene: TRBJ1-6; CDR3 DNA: TGTGCCAGCAGTTCTTGGACAGGTTTGCATTCACCCCTCCACTTT; CDR3 protein: CASSSWTGLHSPLHF
clone size: once; D gene: -; V gene: TRBV7-8; J gene: TRBJ2-5; CDR3 DNA: TGTGCCAGCAACCTTTTGCGGGGCCAAGAGACCCAGTACTTC; CDR3 protein: CASNLLRGQETQYF
clone size: -; D gene: TRBD1; V gene: TRBV30; J gene: TRBJ1-2; CDR3 DNA: TGTGCCTGGAGCACCCTTACAGGGGCGGAATATGGCTACACCTTC; CDR3 protein: CAWSTLTGAEYGYTF
clone size: once; D gene: TRBD2; V gene: TRBV5-1; J gene: TRBJ2-3; CDR3 DNA: TGCGCCAGCAGCCCGTCACTAGCGCCTAGCACAGATACGCAGTATTTT; CDR3 protein: CASSPSLAPSTDTQYF
clone size: -; D gene: -; V gene: TRBV28; J gene: TRBJ2-1; CDR3 DNA: TGTGCCAGCAGACTACAACGATGGGATGAGCAGTTCTTC; CDR3 protein: CASRLQRWDEQFF
clone size: -; D gene: -; V gene: TRBV10-1; J gene: TRBJ1-2; CDR3 DNA: TGCGCCAGCAGTGAATGGTTTAAGGGTGGGGCTGGCTACACCTTC; CDR3 protein: CASSEWFKGGAGYTF
clone size: -; D gene: -; V gene: TRBV5-1; J gene: TRBJ2-2; CDR3 DNA: TGCGCCAGCAGCCTGATTGGAGCAAGCACCGGGGAGCTGTTTTTT; CDR3 protein: CASSLIGASTGELFF
clone size: -; D gene: -; V gene: TRBV7-3; J gene: TRBJ2-5; CDR3 DNA: TGTGCCAGCAGCTTGTCGGGCCGTGGAGAGACCCAGTACTTC; CDR3 protein: CASSLSGRGETQYF
clone size: -; D gene: -; V gene: TRBV28; J gene: TRBJ1-2; CDR3 DNA: TGTGCCAGCAGTTTCCCAGGCAATCTGGGAGCTAACTATGGCTACACCTTC; CDR3 protein: CASSFPGNLGANYGYTF
clone size: -; D gene: TRBD1; V gene: TRBV9; J gene: TRBJ2-5; CDR3 DNA: TGTGCCAGCAGAGGAAGAGGGGGCGGAGAGACCCAGTACTTC; CDR3 protein: CASRGRGGGETQYF
clone size: -; D gene: TRBD1; V gene: TRBV19; J gene: TRBJ1-5; CDR3 DNA: TGTGCCAGTAGTATCCAGGGGGAGTATAGCAATCAGCCCCAGCATTTT; CDR3 protein: CASSIQGEYSNQPQHF
clone size: -; D gene: TRBD1; V gene: TRBV28; J gene: TRBJ2-7; CDR3 DNA: TGTGCCAGCAGACGAGGTCGGACAGGGTCCTACGAGCAGTACTTC; CDR3 protein: CASRRGRTGSYEQYF
clone size: -; D gene: -; V gene: TRBV28; J gene: TRBJ2-5; CDR3 DNA: TGTGCCAGCAGTTTATTTACCAGGGGAAAAGGAGAGACCCAGTACTTC; CDR3 protein: CASSLFTRGKGETQYF
clone size: -; D gene: -; V gene: TRBV9; J gene: TRBJ2-7; CDR3 DNA: TGTGCCAGCAGCGTAGACGGGTTGTCCTACGAGCAGTACTTC; CDR3 protein: CASSVDGLSYEQYF
clone size: -; D gene: -; V gene: TRBV28; J gene: TRBJ1-2; CDR3 DNA: TGTGCCAGCACCCTATGGTCCCTGGGCTATGGCTACACCTTC; CDR3 protein: CASTLWSLGYGYTF
clone size: once; D gene: TRBD2; V gene: TRBV12-5; J gene: TRBJ2-1; CDR3 DNA: TGTGCTAGTGGGCCGGGGACTAGCGGGAGTGGGGACTACAATGAGCAGTTCTTC; CDR3 protein: CASGPGTSGSGDYNEQFF
clone size: -; D gene: -; V gene: TRBV7-3; J gene: TRBJ2-5; CDR3 DNA: TGTGCCAGCAGCTTCACAGGTCTCCAAGAGACCCAGTACTTC; CDR3 protein: CASSFTGLQETQYF
clone size: -; D gene: -; V gene: TRBV11-2; J gene: TRBJ2-5; CDR3 DNA: TGTGCCAGCAGGGGGGGAATAGCGTACCAAGAGACCCAGTACTTC; CDR3 protein: CASRGGIAYQETQYF
clone size: -; D gene: -; V gene: TRBV30; J gene: TRBJ2-4; CDR3 DNA: TGTGCCTGGAGTATGGGAGTCAAAAACATTCAGTACTTC; CDR3 protein: CAWSMGVKNIQYF
clone size: -; D gene: TRBD2; V gene: TRBV20-1; J gene: TRBJ2-3; CDR3 DNA: TGCAGTTTCGGGGCGGGAGGTCCGCAGTATTTT; CDR3 protein: CSFGAGGPQYF
clone size: -; D gene: TRBD2; V gene: TRBV11-2; J gene: TRBJ2-4; CDR3 DNA: TGTGCCAGCAGCTTCTTTCTAGCGGGAGGGCCCGCGGACAAAAACATTCAGTACTTC; CDR3 protein: CASSFFLAGGPADKNIQYF
clone size: -; D gene: -; V gene: TRBV18; J gene: TRBJ2-5; CDR3 DNA: TGTGCCAGCTCACGGTTCGGGGGAGCTGAAGAGACCCAGTACTTC; CDR3 protein: CASSRFGGAEETQYF
clone size: -; D gene: -; V gene: TRBV5-6; J gene: TRBJ2-5; CDR3 DNA: TGTGCCAGCAGCTTCATGTCAGGGGCTGAGACCCAGTACTTC; CDR3 protein: CASSFMSGAETQYF
clone size: once; D gene: -; V gene: TRBV18; J gene: TRBJ2-5; CDR3 DNA: TGTGCCAGCTCACCACGGCTAACAGGGCTCCAAGAGACCCAGTACTTC; CDR3 protein: CASSPRLTGLQETQYF
clone size: -; D gene: TRBD1; V gene: TRBV5-1; J gene: TRBJ1-6; CDR3 DNA: TGCGCCAGCAGCTACACAGGGGTGGATAATTCACCCCTCCACTTT; CDR3 protein: CASSYTGVDNSPLHF
clone size: -; D gene: -; V gene: TRBV18; J gene: TRBJ2-1; CDR3 DNA: TGTGCCAGCTCACCACCGGAGGCAAGCTCCTACAATGAGCAGTTCTTC; CDR3 protein: CASSPPEASSYNEQFF
clone size: -; D gene: -; V gene: TRBV25-1; J gene: TRBJ1-2; CDR3 DNA: TGTGCCAGCAGTGAAGGGTACAACTATGGCTACACCTTC; CDR3 protein: CASSEGYNYGYTF
clone size: -; D gene: -; V gene: TRBV14; J gene: TRBJ2-2; CDR3 DNA: TGTGCCAGCAGCCTCAGGGGAGCCGGGGAGCTGTTTTTT; CDR3 protein: CASSLRGAGELFF
clone size: -; D gene: -; V gene: TRBV5-1; J gene: TRBJ2-7; CDR3 DNA: TGCGCCAGCAGCGACACACCGGCTACCTCCTACGAGCAGTACTTC; CDR3 protein: CASSDTPATSYEQYF
clone size: -; D gene: -; V gene: TRBV30; J gene: TRBJ1-2; CDR3 DNA: TGTGCCCATTTGTTCACCAGGGGTAATGGCTACACCTTC; CDR3 protein: CAHLFTRGNGYTF
clone size: -; D gene: TRBD2; V gene: TRBV7-8; J gene: TRBJ2-2; CDR3 DNA: TGTGCCAGCAGCGCGGGGGTCGCCGGGGAGCTGTTTTTT; CDR3 protein: CASSAGVAGELFF
clone size: once; D gene: TRBD1; V gene: TRBV5-8; J gene: TRBJ2-2; CDR3 DNA: TGTGCCAGCAGCTGGACAGGGACGAACACCGGGGAGCTGTTTTTT; CDR3 protein: CASSWTGTNTGELFF
clone size: -; D gene: -; V gene: TRBV4-3; J gene: TRBJ1-3; CDR3 DNA: TGCGCCAGCAGCCAAGAATTGCGAGACTCTGGAAACACCATATATTTT; CDR3 protein: CASSQELRDSGNTIYF
clone size: -; D gene: TRBD2; V gene: TRBV4-2; J gene: TRBJ2-1; CDR3 DNA: TGTGCCAGCACCCTTGGAGCGGGAGGCTCCTACAATGAGCAGTTCTTC; CDR3 protein: CASTLGAGGSYNEQFF
clone size: -; D gene: TRBD2; V gene: TRBV4-3; J gene: TRBJ2-7; CDR3 DNA: TGCGCCAGCAGCCAAGGACTAGCGCACCCCTACGAGCAGTACTTC; CDR3 protein: CASSQGLAHPYEQYF
clone size: -; D gene: TRBD2; V gene: TRBV6-1; J gene: TRBJ2-1; CDR3 DNA: TGTGCCAGCAGAATTCGGACTAGCGCCTACAATGAGCAGTTCTTC; CDR3 protein: CASRIRTSAYNEQFF
clone size: -; D gene: -; V gene: TRBV18; J gene: TRBJ2-3; CDR3 DNA: TGTGCCAGCTCACCACCCCTAGCGATCGGCACAGATACGCAGTATTTT; CDR3 protein: CASSPPLAIGTDTQYF
clone size: -; D gene: TRBD1; V gene: TRBV5-4; J gene: TRBJ2-1; CDR3 DNA: TGTGCCAGCAGCTGGGGACAGGGCGACTACAATGAGCAGTTCTTC; CDR3 protein: CASSWGQGDYNEQFF
clone size: few; D gene: -; V gene: TRBV5-1; J gene: TRBJ1-1; CDR3 DNA: TGCGCCAGCAGCTTGGACCCGGGAGTTAAAACTGAAGCTTTCTTT; CDR3 protein: CASSLDPGVKTEAFF
clone size: -; D gene: TRBD1; V gene: TRBV25-1; J gene: TRBJ2-3; CDR3 DNA: TGTGCCAGCAGCGAGGACAGGGGGCCTGGTACGCAGTATTTT; CDR3 protein: CASSEDRGPGTQYF
clone size: -; D gene: -; V gene: TRBV28; J gene: TRBJ2-5; CDR3 DNA: TGTGCCAGCAGCCACGGGACACCCCAAGAGACCCAGTACTTC; CDR3 protein: CASSHGTPQETQYF
clone size: -; D gene: -; V gene: TRBV27; J gene: TRBJ2-7; CDR3 DNA: TGTGCCAGCAGGTATAGGCCGAGCTCCTACGAGCAGTACTTC; CDR3 protein: CASRYRPSSYEQYF
clone size: -; D gene: TRBD2; V gene: TRBV29-1; J gene: TRBJ2-1; CDR3 DNA: TGCAGCGTTATCACGCCGACTAGCGGGAGTTACAATGAGCAGTTCTTC; CDR3 protein: CSVITPTSGSYNEQFF
clone size: -; D gene: -; V gene: TRBV2; J gene: TRBJ1-1; CDR3 DNA: TGTGCCAGCAGTGAAGCAATCAAGGGGACTGAAGCTTTCTTT; CDR3 protein: CASSEAIKGTEAFF
clone size: -; D gene: -; V gene: TRBV19; J gene: TRBJ1-1; CDR3 DNA: TGTGCCAGTAGTATGGGCGCCCTTGGCACTGAAGCTTTCTTT; CDR3 protein: CASSMGALGTEAFF
clone size: -; D gene: -; V gene: TRBV11-1; J gene: TRBJ1-4; CDR3 DNA: TGTGCCAGCAGCTTGCGAGGGCCCGGAGCCGAACTGTTTTTT; CDR3 protein: CASSLRGPGAELFF
clone size: few; D gene: TRBD1; V gene: TRBV5-4; J gene: TRBJ2-7; CDR3 DNA: TGTGCCAGCAGCTCTACATTGGACAGGGGAGACGAGCAGTACTTC; CDR3 protein: CASSSTLDRGDEQYF
clone size: -; D gene: -; V gene: TRBV28; J gene: TRBJ2-7; CDR3 DNA: TGTGCCAGCATCCCATCCGGGAGTCCCTACGAGCAGTACTTC; CDR3 protein: CASIPSGSPYEQYF
clone size: -; D gene: -; V gene: TRBV27; J gene: TRBJ1-1; CDR3 DNA: TGTGCCAGCAGTTTAGGGATCAACACTGAAGCTTTCTTT; CDR3 protein: CASSLGINTEAFF